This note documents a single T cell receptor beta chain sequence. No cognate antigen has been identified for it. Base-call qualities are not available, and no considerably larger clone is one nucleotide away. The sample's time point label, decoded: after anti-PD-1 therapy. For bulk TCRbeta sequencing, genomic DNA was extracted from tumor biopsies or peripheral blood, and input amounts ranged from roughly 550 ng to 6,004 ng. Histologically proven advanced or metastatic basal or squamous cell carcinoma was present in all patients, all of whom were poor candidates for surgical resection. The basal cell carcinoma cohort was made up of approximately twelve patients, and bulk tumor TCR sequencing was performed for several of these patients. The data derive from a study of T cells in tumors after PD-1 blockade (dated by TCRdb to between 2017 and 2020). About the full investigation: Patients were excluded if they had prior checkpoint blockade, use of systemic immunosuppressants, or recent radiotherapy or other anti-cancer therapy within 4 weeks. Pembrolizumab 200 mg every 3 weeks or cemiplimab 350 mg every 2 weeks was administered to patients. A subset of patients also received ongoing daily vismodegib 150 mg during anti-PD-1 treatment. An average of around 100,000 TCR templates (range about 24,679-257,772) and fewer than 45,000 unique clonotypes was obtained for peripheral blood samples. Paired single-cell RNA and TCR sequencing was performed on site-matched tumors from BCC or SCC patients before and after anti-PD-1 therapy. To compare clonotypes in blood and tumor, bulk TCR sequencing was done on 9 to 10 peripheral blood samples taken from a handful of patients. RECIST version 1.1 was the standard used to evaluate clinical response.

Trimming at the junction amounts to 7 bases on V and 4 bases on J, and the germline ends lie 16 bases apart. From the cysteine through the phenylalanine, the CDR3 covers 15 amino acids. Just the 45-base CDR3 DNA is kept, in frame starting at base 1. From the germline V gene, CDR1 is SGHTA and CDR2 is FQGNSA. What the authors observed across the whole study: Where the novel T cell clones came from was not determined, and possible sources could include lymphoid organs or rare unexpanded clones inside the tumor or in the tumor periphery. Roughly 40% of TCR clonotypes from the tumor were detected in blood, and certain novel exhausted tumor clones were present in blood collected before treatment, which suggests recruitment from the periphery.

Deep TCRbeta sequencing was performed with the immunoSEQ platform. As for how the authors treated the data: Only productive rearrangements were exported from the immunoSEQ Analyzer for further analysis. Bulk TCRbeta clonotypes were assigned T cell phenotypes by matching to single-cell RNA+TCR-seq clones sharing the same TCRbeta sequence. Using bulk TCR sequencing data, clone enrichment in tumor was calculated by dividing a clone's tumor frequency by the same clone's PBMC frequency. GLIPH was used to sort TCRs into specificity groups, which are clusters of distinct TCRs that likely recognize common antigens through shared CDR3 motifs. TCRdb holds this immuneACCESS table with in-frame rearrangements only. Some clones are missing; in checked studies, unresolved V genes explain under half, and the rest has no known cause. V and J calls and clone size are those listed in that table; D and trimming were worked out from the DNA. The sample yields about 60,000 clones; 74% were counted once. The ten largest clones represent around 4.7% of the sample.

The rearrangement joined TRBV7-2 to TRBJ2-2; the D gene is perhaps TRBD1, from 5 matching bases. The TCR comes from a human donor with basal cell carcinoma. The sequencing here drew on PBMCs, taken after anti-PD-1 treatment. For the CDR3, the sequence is CASKPSRVATGELFF. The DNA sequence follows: TGTGCCAGCAAACCTTCCAGGGTTGCCACCGGGGAGCTGTTTTTT.